This T cell receptor (beta chain) is from a study of cytomegalovirus exposure and HLA in healthy donors. Produced via immunoSEQ multiplex PCR; TCRdb's table is partial and in-frame only. The sample has 95,000 to 150,000 clones; around nine tenths are singletons. This CDR3 contains 14 residues. The V and J ends lost 4 bases and 5 bases, in that order; junction bases with no gene match: 3. CDR1 is SGDLS and CDR2 is YYNGEE in the germline V gene. The chain employs TRBV9 and TRBJ2-5, with 12 bases matching TRBD2. This clonotype originated in a woman aged 18-29 years in good health and CMV-seronegative. Sequencing was carried out using PBMCs. Here the CDR3 reads CASSLAGGPETQYF. In nucleotides, the CDR3 is TGTGCCAGCAGCCTAGCGGGAGGGCCTGAGACCCAGTACTTC.